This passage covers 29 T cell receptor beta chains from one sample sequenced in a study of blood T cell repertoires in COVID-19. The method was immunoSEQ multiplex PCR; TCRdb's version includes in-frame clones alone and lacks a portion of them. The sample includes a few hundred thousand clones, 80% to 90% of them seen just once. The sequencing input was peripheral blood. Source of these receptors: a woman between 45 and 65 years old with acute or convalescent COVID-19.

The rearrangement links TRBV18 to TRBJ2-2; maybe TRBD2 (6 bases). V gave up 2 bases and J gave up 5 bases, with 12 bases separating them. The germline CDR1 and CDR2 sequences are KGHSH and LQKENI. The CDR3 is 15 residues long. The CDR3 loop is CASSPGRTRTGELFF. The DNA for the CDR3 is TGTGCCAGCTCACCAGGGAGGACACGGACCGGGGAGCTGTTTTTT. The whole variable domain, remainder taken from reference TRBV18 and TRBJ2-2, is NAGVMQNPRHLVRRRGQEARLRCSPMKGHSHVYWYRQLPEEGLKFMVYLQKENIIDESGMPKERFSAEFPKEGPSILRIQQVVRGDSAAYFCASSPGRTRTGELFFGEGSRLTVL.

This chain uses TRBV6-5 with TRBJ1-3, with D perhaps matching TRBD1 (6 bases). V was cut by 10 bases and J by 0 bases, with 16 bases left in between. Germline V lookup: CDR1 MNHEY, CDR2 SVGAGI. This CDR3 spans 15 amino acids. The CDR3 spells CATGRTDNSGNTIYF. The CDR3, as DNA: TGTGCCACCGGTCGGACAGATAACTCTGGAAACACCATATATTTT.

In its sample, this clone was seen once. The CDR3 region has the DNA TGTGCCAGCAGCCCCCAGGGGTCGGGTGGGGGAGAAAAACTGTTTTTT. Translated, it gives CASSPQGSGGGEKLFF. V is TRBV5-4 and J is TRBJ1-4; D is possibly TRBD1 (6 bases). CDR1 is SGHNT and CDR2 is YYREEE in the germline V gene (reference sequence). This CDR3 spans 16 amino acids. V lost 4 bases and J lost 8, with 21 bases in between.

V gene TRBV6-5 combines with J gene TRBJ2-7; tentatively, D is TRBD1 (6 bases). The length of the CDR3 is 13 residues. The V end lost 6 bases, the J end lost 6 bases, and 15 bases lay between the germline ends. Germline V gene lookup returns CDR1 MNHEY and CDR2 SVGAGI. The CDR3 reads CASRRQDLGEQYF. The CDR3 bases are TGTGCCAGCAGGCGACAGGACCTTGGCGAGCAGTACTTC.

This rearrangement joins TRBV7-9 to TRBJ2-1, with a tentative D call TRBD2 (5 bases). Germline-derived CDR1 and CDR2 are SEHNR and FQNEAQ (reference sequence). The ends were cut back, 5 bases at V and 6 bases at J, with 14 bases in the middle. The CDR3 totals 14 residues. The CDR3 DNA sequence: TGTGCCAGCAGCCCCCTAGATAGCGTCAATGAGCAGTTCTTC. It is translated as CASSPLDSVNEQFF.

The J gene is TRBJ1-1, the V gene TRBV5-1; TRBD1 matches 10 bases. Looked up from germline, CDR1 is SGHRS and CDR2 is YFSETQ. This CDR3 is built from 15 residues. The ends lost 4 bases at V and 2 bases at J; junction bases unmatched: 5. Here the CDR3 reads CASSPRTGGNTEAFF. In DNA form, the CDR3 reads TGCGCCAGCAGCCCGAGGACAGGGGGAAACACTGAAGCTTTCTTT. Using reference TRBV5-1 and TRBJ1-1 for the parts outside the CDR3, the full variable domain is KAGVTQTPRYLIKTRGQQVTLSCSPISGHRSVSWYQQTPGQGLQFLFEYFSETQRNKGNFPGRFSGRQFSNSRSEMNVSTLELGDSALYLCASSPRTGGNTEAFFGQGTRLTVV.

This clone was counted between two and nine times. The CDR3 nucleotides are TGCGCCAGCAGGGGACAGGGGAACTATGGCTACACCTTC. Translated, it gives CASRGQGNYGYTF. The rearrangement joins TRBV10-2 to TRBJ1-2, with TRBD1 matching over 10 bases. CDR1 is WSHSY, CDR2 SAAADI, per germline. The CDR3 consists of 13 residues. V trimming: 6 bases; J trimming: 2 bases; junction bases outside the gene matches: 0.

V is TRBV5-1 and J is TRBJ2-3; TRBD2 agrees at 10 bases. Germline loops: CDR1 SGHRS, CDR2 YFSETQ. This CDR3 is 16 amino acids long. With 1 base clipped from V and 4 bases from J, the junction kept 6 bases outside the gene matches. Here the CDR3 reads CASSLLTSGAADTQYF. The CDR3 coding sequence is TGCGCCAGCAGCTTGTTAACTAGCGGGGCCGCAGATACGCAGTATTTT.

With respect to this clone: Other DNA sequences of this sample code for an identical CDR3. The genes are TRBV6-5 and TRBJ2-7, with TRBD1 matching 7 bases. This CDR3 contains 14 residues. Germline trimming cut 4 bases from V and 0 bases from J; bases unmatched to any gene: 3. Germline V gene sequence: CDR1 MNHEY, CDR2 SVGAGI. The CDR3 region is CASSSRQGSYEQYV. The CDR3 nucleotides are TGTGCCAGCAGTTCACGACAGGGCTCCTACGAGCAGTACGTC.

The CDR3 DNA reads TGTGCCAGCAGTTACTCCGAAAATCGGTCACCCCTCCACTTT. Amino acid sequence: CASSYSENRSPLHF. This chain joins TRBV6-6 and TRBJ1-6; unclear D gene. Germline assignment: CDR1 MNHNY and CDR2 SVGAGI (reference sequence). V was cut by 0 bases and J by 10 bases, with 10 bases left in between. The CDR3 has 14 residues.

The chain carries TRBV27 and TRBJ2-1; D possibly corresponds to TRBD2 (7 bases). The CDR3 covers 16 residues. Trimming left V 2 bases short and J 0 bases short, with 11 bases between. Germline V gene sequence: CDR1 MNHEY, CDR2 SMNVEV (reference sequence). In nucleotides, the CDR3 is TGTGCCAGCAGTTTACGGGGAGGGGGCTCCTACAATGAGCAGTTCTTC. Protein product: CASSLRGGGSYNEQFF.

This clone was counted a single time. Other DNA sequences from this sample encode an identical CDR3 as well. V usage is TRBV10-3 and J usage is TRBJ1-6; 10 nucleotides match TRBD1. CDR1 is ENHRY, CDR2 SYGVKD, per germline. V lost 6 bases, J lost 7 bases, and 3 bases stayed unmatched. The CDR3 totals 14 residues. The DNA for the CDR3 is TGTGCCATCAGCGGACAGGGGGGAAATTCACCCCTCCACTTT. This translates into CAISGQGGNSPLHF.

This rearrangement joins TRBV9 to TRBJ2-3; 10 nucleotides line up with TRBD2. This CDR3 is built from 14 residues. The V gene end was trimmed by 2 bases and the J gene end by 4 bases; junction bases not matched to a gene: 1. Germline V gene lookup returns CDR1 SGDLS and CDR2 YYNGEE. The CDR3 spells CASSVLAGADTQYF. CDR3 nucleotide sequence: TGTGCCAGCAGCGTTCTAGCGGGAGCAGATACGCAGTATTTT.

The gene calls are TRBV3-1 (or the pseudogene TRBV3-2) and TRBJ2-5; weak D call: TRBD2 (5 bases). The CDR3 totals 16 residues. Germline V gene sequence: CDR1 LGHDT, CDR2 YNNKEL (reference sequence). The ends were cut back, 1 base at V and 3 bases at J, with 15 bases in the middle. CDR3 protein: CASSQVVEGREETQYF. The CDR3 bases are TGTGCCAGCAGCCAAGTCGTAGAGGGTCGGGAAGAGACCCAGTACTTC.

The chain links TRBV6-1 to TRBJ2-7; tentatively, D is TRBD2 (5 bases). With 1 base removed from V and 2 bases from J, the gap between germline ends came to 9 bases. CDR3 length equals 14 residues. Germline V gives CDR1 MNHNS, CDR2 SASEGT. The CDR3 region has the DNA TGTGCCAGCAGTGAAGGCACGGGGACCTACGAGCAGTACGTC. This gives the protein CASSEGTGTYEQYV.

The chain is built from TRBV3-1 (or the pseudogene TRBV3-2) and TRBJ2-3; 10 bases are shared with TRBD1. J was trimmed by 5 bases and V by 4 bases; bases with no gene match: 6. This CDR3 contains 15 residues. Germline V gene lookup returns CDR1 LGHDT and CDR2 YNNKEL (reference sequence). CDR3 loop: CASSPWTGGVDTQYF. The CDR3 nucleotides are TGTGCCAGCAGCCCTTGGACAGGGGGGGTAGATACGCAGTATTTT.

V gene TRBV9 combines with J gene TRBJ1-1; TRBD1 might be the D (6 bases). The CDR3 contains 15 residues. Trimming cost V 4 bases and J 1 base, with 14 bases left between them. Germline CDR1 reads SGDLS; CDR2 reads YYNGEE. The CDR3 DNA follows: TGTGCCAGCAGCCCCACAGGGCTGAAGAACACTGAAGCTTTCTTT. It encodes CASSPTGLKNTEAFF.

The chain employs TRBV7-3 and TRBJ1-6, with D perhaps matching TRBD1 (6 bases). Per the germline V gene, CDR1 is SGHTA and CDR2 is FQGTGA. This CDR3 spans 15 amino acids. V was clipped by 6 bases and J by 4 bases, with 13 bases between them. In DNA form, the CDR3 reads TGTGCCAGCAGTTTGGGGGGGCCTTATAATTCACCCCTCCACTTT. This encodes CASSLGGPYNSPLHF.

CDR3: CASSLEGVQSSYNSPLHF. For the CDR3, the DNA is TGCGCCAGCAGCTTGGAGGGAGTACAGAGCTCCTATAATTCACCCCTCCACTTT. The rearrangement uses TRBV5-1 and TRBJ1-6, with D unresolved. Germline V lookup: CDR1 SGHRS, CDR2 YFSETQ. The CDR3 sequence is 18 residues long. V was cut by 0 bases and J by 0 bases, with 13 bases left in between.

CDR3 coding DNA: TGTGCCAGCAGTTTCAGTTTTACTGAAGCTTTCTTT. This gives the protein CASSFSFTEAFF. The chain links TRBV6-2 or TRBV6-3 to TRBJ1-1; no clear D gene. Germline V gene data show CDR1 as MNHEY and CDR2 as SVGEGT. Trimming took off 4 bases at V and 5 bases at J, with 8 bases between the two ends. The CDR3 loop spans 12 amino acids.

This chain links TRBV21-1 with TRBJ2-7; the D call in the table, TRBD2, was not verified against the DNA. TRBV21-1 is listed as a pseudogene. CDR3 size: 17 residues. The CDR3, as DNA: TGTGCCAGCAGCAAAGACCTAGCGGGGGCCAGCTCCTACGAGCAGTACGTC. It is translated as CASSKDLAGASSYEQYV.

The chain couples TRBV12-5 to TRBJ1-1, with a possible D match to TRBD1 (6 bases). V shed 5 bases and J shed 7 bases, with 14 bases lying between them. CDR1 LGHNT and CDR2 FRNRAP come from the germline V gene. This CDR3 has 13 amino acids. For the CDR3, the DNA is TGTGCTAGTGGTGTATCCGAGGGGGTTGAAGCTTTCTTT. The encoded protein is CASGVSEGVEAFF.

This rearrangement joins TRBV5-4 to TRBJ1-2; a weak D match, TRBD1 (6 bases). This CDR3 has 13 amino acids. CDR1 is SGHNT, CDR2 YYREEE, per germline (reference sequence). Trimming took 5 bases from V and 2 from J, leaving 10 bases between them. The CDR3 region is CASRHDRNYGYTF. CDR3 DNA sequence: TGTGCCAGCAGACACGACAGGAACTATGGCTACACCTTC.

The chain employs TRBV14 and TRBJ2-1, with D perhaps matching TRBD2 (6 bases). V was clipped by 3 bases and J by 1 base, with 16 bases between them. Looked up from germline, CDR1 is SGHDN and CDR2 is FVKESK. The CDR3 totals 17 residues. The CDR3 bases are TGTGCCAGCAGCCACGCTCTAGGTGGGAGGTCCTACAATGAGCAGTTCTTC. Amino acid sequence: CASSHALGGRSYNEQFF. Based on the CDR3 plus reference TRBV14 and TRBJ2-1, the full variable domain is EAGVTQFPSHSVIEKGQTVTLRCDPISGHDNLYWYRRVMGKEIKFLLHFVKESKQDESGMPNNRFLAERTGGTYSTLKVQPAELEDSGVYFCASSHALGGRSYNEQFFGPGTRLTVL.

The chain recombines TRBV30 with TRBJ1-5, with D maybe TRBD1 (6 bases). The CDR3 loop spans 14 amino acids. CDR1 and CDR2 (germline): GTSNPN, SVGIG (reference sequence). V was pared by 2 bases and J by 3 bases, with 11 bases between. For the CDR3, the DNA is TGTGCCTGGAGTATTACAGGGAACAATCAGCCCCAGCATTTT. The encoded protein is CAWSITGNNQPQHF.

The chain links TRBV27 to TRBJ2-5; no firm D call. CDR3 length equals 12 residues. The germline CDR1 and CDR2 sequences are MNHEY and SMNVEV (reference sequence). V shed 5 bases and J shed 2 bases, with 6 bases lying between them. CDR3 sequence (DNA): TGTGCCAGCAGTCCGACACAAGAGACCCAGTACTTC. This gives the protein CASSPTQETQYF.

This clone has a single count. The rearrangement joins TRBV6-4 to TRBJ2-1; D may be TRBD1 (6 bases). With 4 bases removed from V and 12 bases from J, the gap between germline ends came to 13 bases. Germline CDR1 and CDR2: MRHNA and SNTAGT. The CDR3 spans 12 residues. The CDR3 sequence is CASSASGEGQFF. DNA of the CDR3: TGTGCCAGCAGTGCATCAGGGGAAGGGCAGTTCTTC.

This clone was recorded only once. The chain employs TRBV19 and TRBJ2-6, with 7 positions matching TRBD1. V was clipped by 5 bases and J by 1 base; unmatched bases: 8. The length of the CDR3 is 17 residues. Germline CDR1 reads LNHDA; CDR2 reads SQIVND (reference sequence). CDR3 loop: CASSPTGSSSGANVLTF. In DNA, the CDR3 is TGTGCCAGTAGTCCGACAGGGTCCTCTTCTGGGGCCAACGTCCTGACTTTC.

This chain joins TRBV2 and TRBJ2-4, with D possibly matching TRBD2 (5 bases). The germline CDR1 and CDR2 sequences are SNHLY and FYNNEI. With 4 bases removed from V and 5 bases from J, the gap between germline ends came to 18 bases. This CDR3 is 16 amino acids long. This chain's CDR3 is CASSGRWSPGENIQYF. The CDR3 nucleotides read TGTGCCAGCAGTGGTCGGTGGAGTCCCGGGGAAAACATTCAGTACTTC.